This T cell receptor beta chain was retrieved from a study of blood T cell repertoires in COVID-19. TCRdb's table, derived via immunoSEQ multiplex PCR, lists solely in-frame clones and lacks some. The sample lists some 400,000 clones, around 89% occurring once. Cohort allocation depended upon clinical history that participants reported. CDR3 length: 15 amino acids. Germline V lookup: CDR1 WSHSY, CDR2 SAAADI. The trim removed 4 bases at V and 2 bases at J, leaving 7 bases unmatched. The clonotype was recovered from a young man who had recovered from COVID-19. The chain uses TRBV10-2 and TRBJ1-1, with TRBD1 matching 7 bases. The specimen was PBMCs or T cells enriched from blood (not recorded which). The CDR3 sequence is CASSVGGTVNTEAFF. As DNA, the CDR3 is TGCGCCAGCAGTGTAGGGGGGACAGTAAACACTGAAGCTTTCTTT.